The rows below give T cell receptor beta chains drawn from one sample of a study of spatial heterogeneity in lung cancer. MiXCR was run by TCRdb on the 5' RACE reads, yielding one entry per CDR3 protein. The sample carries around 29,000 distinct CDR3 sequences, under 11% recorded once. The sequences come from PBMCs, collected at follow-up. The receptors here all came from a female donor with early-stage non-small cell lung cancer. CDR3s include the opening cysteine and the closing phenylalanine or tryptophan. D genes are given only for firm matches. Rows may omit the clone size; those that give it use once, few, many or a size class.

clone_size j_call d_call v_call cdr3_nt cdr3_aa
few TRBJ2-1 TRBD1 TRBV9 TGTGCCAGCGGGGACAGGGGTGGCAATGAGCAGTTCTTC CASGDRGGNEQFF
many TRBJ2-7 - TRBV28 TGTGCCAGCAGTTTGGAGGGGCGCGACTACGAGCAGTACTTC CASSLEGRDYEQYF
- TRBJ2-2 - TRBV7-2 TGTGCCAGCAGCTTAAGCCGGGGCACCGGGGAGCTGTTTTTT CASSLSRGTGELFF
- TRBJ2-7 TRBD1 TRBV5-6 TGTGCCAGCAGGGGGGACAGCTCCTACGAGCAGTACTTC CASRGDSSYEQYF
- TRBJ1-4 TRBD1 TRBV28 TGTGCCAGCAGTTCAAAAAGGGGGCTTACTAATGAAAAACTGTTTTTT CASSSKRGLTNEKLFF
many TRBJ2-7 TRBD1 TRBV6-6 TGTGCCAGCAGTTCGTCCCCCCCCGGGACAGGGAATTACGAGCAGTACTTC CASSSSPPGTGNYEQYF
- TRBJ2-1 TRBD1 TRBV3-1 TGTGCCAGCAGCTACACCGGGACAGACAATGAGCAGTTCTTC CASSYTGTDNEQFF
- TRBJ2-1 - TRBV6-5 TGTGCCAGCTCCTGGAGGGGTTCCTACAATGAGCAGTTCTTC CASSWRGSYNEQFF
many TRBJ2-7 TRBD1 TRBV28 TGTGCCAGCAGTTTATGGGGACAGGGCCGGACCTACGAGCAGTACTTC CASSLWGQGRTYEQYF
few TRBJ1-1 - TRBV7-2 TGTGCCAGCAGCTTCAGGAACACTGAAGCTTTCTTT CASSFRNTEAFF
many TRBJ2-7 - TRBV7-9 TGTGCCAGCAGCTTAGCAGCCCCGGACGAGCAGTACTTC CASSLAAPDEQYF
many TRBJ2-7 - TRBV11-1 TGTGCCAGCAGCAATAACGGCTACGAGCAGTACTTC CASSNNGYEQYF
many TRBJ1-6 - TRBV28 TGTGCCAGCAGCCTGTTAATGGCCCAATGGGGTTCACCCCTCCACTTT CASSLLMAQWGSPLHF
many TRBJ2-6 TRBD1 TRBV25-1 TGTGCCAGCAGTGCCAGGGGGAACTCTGGGGCCAACGTCCTGACTTTC CASSARGNSGANVLTF
few TRBJ2-7 TRBD2 TRBV5-6 TGTGCCAGCAGCTGGGGGGGTAACGAGCAGTACTTC CASSWGGNEQYF
many TRBJ2-7 - TRBV20-1 TGCAGTGCTAGCAGGGGGGGCGAGCAGTACTTC CSASRGGEQYF
- TRBJ1-1 - TRBV7-2 TGTGCCAGCAGCCTCCCCTGGAACACTGAAGCTTTCTTT CASSLPWNTEAFF
- TRBJ2-7 TRBD1 TRBV5-1 TGCGCCAGCGGATCGGGACAGGGGACCTACGAGCAGTACTTC CASGSGQGTYEQYF
many TRBJ2-5 TRBD1 TRBV6-1 TGTGCCAGCTCCAGACAGGGGGAGTTGGAGACCCAGTACTTC CASSRQGELETQYF
many TRBJ2-2 - TRBV15 TGTGCCACCAGCAGAGTTAAGCGGATAAACACCGGGGAGCTGTTTTTT CATSRVKRINTGELFF
many TRBJ1-1 - TRBV28 TGTGCCAGCAGTTTCCATACAGGGACTGAAGCTTTCTTT CASSFHTGTEAFF
many TRBJ2-1 - TRBV6-2/TRBV6-3 TGTGCCAGCAGTTACATGTCGGGGGTGAATGAGCAGTTCTTC CASSYMSGVNEQFF
many TRBJ1-2 - TRBV28 TGTGCCAGCAGCCTATACTCCAACTATGGCTACACCTTC CASSLYSNYGYTF
many TRBJ1-1 - TRBV7-9 TGTGCCAGCAGCTCGACACTGAACACTGAAGCTTTCTTT CASSSTLNTEAFF
many TRBJ2-2 - TRBV11-3 TGTGCCAGCAGCCCCCCACGGACCGGGGAGCTGTTTTTT CASSPPRTGELFF
- TRBJ2-1 TRBD2 TRBV3-1 TGTGCCAGCAGCCGGGGGGGGACTACCTACAATGAGCAGTTCTTC CASSRGGTTYNEQFF
many TRBJ2-3 - TRBV20-1 TGCAGTGTCATATCCCCCCCGACAGCTAGCACAGATACGCAGTATTTT CSVISPPTASTDTQYF
- TRBJ2-7 TRBD1 TRBV10-3 TGTGCCATCAGTGAGGGACAGGGGGCGCGGGAGCAGTACTTC CAISEGQGAREQYF
many TRBJ2-1 - TRBV27 TGTGCCAGCACTGGGACTGCTCCTAAGGATGAGCAGTCCTTC CASTGTAPKDEQSF
few TRBJ1-4 - TRBV5-1 TGCGCCAGCAGCACGGCAGGTGCAACTAATGAAAAACTGTTTTTT CASSTAGATNEKLFF
many TRBJ2-3 - TRBV5-4 TGTGCCAGCAGCTTGGGAGGCAGCTATAGCACAGATACGCAGTATTTT CASSLGGSYSTDTQYF
many TRBJ2-7 TRBD2 TRBV20-1 TGCAGCCACCGCCGACTAGCGGGGGCCTACGAGCAGTACTTC CSHRRLAGAYEQYF
many TRBJ2-7 - TRBV29-1 TGCAGCGCCAGATCCGGAAGCTCCTACGAGCAGTACTTC CSARSGSSYEQYF
few TRBJ1-3 - TRBV9 TGTGCCAGCAGCGTACTTGGACAGAACTCTGGAAACACCATATATTTT CASSVLGQNSGNTIYF
few TRBJ1-5 TRBD1 TRBV2 TGTGCCAGCACCCTAGGGGCAGGGGGCAACAATCAGCCCCAGCATTTT CASTLGAGGNNQPQHF
- TRBJ2-7 - TRBV6-2/TRBV6-3 TGTGCCAGTCGGGATCCTACCTACGAGCAGTACTTC CASRDPTYEQYF
many TRBJ1-1 TRBD1 TRBV10-3 TGTGCCATCAGGCGACAGGGAGACACTGAAGCTTTCTTT CAIRRQGDTEAFF